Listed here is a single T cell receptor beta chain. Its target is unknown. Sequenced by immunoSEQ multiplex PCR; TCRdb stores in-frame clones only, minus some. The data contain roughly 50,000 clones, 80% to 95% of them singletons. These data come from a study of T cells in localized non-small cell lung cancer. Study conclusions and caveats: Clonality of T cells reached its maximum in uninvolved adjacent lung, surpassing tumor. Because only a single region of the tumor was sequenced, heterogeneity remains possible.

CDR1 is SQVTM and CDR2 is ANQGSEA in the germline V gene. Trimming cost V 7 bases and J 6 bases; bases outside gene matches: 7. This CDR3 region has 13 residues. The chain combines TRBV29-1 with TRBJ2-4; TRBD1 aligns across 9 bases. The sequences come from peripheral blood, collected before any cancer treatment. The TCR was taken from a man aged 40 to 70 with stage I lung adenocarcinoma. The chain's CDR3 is CSGGQGSSNIQYF. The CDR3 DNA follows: TGCAGCGGGGGACAGGGTTCATCAAACATTCAGTACTTC.